The 28 T cell receptor beta chains below all came from one sample that was sequenced in a study of spatial heterogeneity in lung cancer. TCRdb reanalysed the 5' RACE reads using MiXCR and keeps one entry per CDR3 protein. Altogether roughly 23,000 distinct CDR3 sequences are present, about 4.4% being singletons, with the ten largest covering 4.5% to 6.5%. Regarding time point: sample taken at primary tumor resection. This sample comprised PBMCs, obtained at surgery. All receptors derive from a male donor with early-stage non-small cell lung cancer.

This clonotype rates as medium-sized. The chain carries TRBV20-1 and TRBJ2-2, with 8 bases lining up with TRBD2. This CDR3 is built from 14 residues. Looked up from germline, CDR1 is DFQATT and CDR2 is SNEGSKA (reference sequence). V gave up 4 bases and J gave up 6 bases; unmatched junction bases: 7. This CDR3 is CSATSGSMAGELFF. The DNA for the CDR3 is TGCAGTGCTACGAGCGGGAGTATGGCCGGGGAGCTGTTTTTT.

This clonotype was detected ten times or more. This chain links TRBV6-5 with TRBJ2-2; 7 positions match TRBD1. Germline CDR1 and CDR2: MNHEY and SVGAGI. The CDR3 covers 13 residues. The V gene end was trimmed by 0 bases and the J gene end by 8 bases; junction bases not matched to a gene: 0. CDR3 protein: CASSYSGQGELFF. CDR3 bases: TGTGCCAGCAGTTACTCGGGACAGGGGGAGCTGTTTTTT.

This clonotype came up many times. CDR3 bases: TGTGCCAGCAGCCTAATGACAGGAGAAGAGACCCAGTACTTC. It encodes CASSLMTGEETQYF. The chain couples TRBV7-6 to TRBJ2-5, with TRBD1 as a possible D gene (6 bases). The CDR3 has 14 residues. V was clipped by 5 bases and J by 3 bases, with 13 bases between them. Germline CDR1 SGHVS, CDR2 FNYEAQ.

This clonotype was observed many times. The chain is built from TRBV10-2 and TRBJ2-1, with 7 bases fitting TRBD1. V shed 6 bases and J 2 bases; nucleotides not matched to a gene: 7. Germline loops: CDR1 WSHSY, CDR2 SAAADI. CDR3 length: 15 residues. CDR3 sequence reads: CASRDDRVTYNEQFF. CDR3 DNA: TGCGCCAGCAGGGACGACAGGGTGACCTACAATGAGCAGTTCTTC.

This clonotype was seen at least ten times. The chain carries TRBV4-3 and TRBJ2-7; 10 bases are shared with TRBD2. The V and J ends lost 0 bases and 0 bases, in that order; junction bases with no gene match: 2. Germline V gene sequence: CDR1 LGHNA, CDR2 YSLEER. CDR3 length equals 16 residues. Written as DNA, the CDR3 is TGCGCCAGCAGCCAAGATACTAGCGGGGCCTCCTACGAGCAGTACTTC. It is translated as CASSQDTSGASYEQYF.

This clonotype was seen at least ten times. The V and J genes are TRBV16 and TRBJ1-5; D is undetermined. V shed 0 bases and J shed 0 bases, with 9 bases lying between them. The CDR3 totals 16 residues. The germline CDR1 and CDR2 sequences are KGHSY and FQNENV. The CDR3 spells CASSQSGRYSNQPQHF. The CDR3 coding sequence is TGTGCCAGCAGCCAATCGGGTAGATATAGCAATCAGCCCCAGCATTTT.

The CDR3 sequence is CASSRGTGPFNSYNEQFF. CDR3 nucleotides: TGTGCCAGCAGTCGCGGGACAGGACCCTTTAATTCCTACAATGAGCAGTTCTTC. The chain joins TRBV6-1 to TRBJ2-1, with 8 positions matching TRBD1. The CDR3 sequence is 18 residues long. Per the germline V gene, CDR1 is MNHNS and CDR2 is SASEGT. The V segment lost 5 bases and the J segment 1 base; nucleotides outside the gene matches: 13.

This clonotype rates as medium-sized. V is TRBV19 and J is TRBJ1-2, with TRBD1 identical over 7 bases. In germline, CDR1 is LNHDA, CDR2 SQIVND (reference sequence). This CDR3 spans 12 amino acids. The V segment lost 6 bases and the J segment 7 bases; nucleotides outside the gene matches: 5. This CDR3 reads CASSRDRLGYTF. The CDR3 region has the DNA TGTGCCAGTAGCCGGGACAGACTTGGCTACACCTTC. The complete variable domain, with remaining parts taken from reference TRBV19 and TRBJ1-2, reads DGGITQSPKYLFRKEGQNVTLSCEQNLNHDAMYWYRQDPGQGLRLIYYSQIVNDFQKGDIAEGYSVSREKKESFPLTVTSAQKNPTAFYLCASSRDRLGYTFGSGTRLTVV.

This clonotype was seen at least ten times. The chain is built from TRBV19 and TRBJ1-1; D ambiguous. CDR3 length equals 13 residues. V lost 5 bases, J lost 0 bases, and 7 bases lay in between. Germline V lookup: CDR1 LNHDA, CDR2 SQIVND (reference sequence). As DNA, the CDR3 is TGTGCCAGTAGTTATTACATGAACACTGAAGCTTTCTTT. This encodes CASSYYMNTEAFF.

The chain couples TRBV6-5 to TRBJ2-7; TRBD2 agrees at 10 bases. This CDR3 has 16 residues. Germline V gene data show CDR1 as MNHEY and CDR2 as SVGAGI. The V segment lost 6 bases and the J segment 3 bases; nucleotides outside the gene matches: 11. CDR3 bases: TGTGCCAGCAGGGCCCGGGCCGGGACTAGCGTCTACGAGCAGTACTTC. Translation: CASRARAGTSVYEQYF.

This clonotype came up many times. The chain joins TRBV3-1 to TRBJ2-7, with no clear D. The CDR3 is 13 residues long. The V and J ends lost 1 base and 9 bases respectively, with 13 bases between them. The germline V gene has CDR1 LGHDT and CDR2 YNNKEL (reference sequence). CDR3 coding DNA: TGTGCCAGCAGCCAAGGACCAGCTACTGGGCAGTACTTC. This codes for CASSQGPATGQYF.

This clonotype was observed many times. The V gene is TRBV3-1, the J gene TRBJ2-7; possibly TRBD2 for D (5 bases). The CDR3 has 13 amino acids. V lost 1 base to trimming and J lost 5 bases, with 9 bases between them. The V gene's germline CDR1 is LGHDT and CDR2 YNNKEL (reference sequence). The CDR3 here is CASSQVVRDEQYF. The CDR3 DNA follows: TGTGCCAGCAGCCAAGTTGTGAGGGACGAGCAGTACTTC.

This clonotype was recorded at least ten times. The CDR3 nucleotides are TGTGCCAGCAGCCGACCAGGGGGCTCCTATAATTCACCCCTCCACTTT. This codes for CASSRPGGSYNSPLHF. The chain couples TRBV13 to TRBJ1-6; the match to TRBD1 covers 7 bases. The CDR3 length is 16 residues. The trim removed 5 bases at V and 0 bases at J, leaving 4 bases unmatched. The germline gives CDR1 PRHDT, CDR2 FYEKMQ (reference sequence).

This clonotype was picked up many times. V is TRBV9 and J is TRBJ2-6, with 11 bases matching TRBD1. CDR1 SGDLS and CDR2 YYNGEE come from the germline V gene. V lost 2 bases and J lost 4; bases outside the gene matches: 14. This CDR3 region has 20 residues. The CDR3 coding sequence is TGTGCCAGCAGCGTGGGACCCGGGACAGGGGGACTAATCGGGGCCAACGTCCTGACTTTC. Protein: CASSVGPGTGGLIGANVLTF.

By sample share, this clonotype is medium-sized. This sequence joins TRBV7-2 and TRBJ2-7; D is uncertain. Trimming took 2 bases from V and 0 from J, leaving 5 bases between them. Germline CDR1 reads SGHTA; CDR2 reads FQGNSA. The CDR3 contains 13 residues. CDR3 sequence: CASSLYSSYEQYF. The CDR3 nucleotides read TGTGCCAGCAGCTTATACAGCTCCTACGAGCAGTACTTC. The full variable domain, with the rest looked up from reference TRBV7-2 and TRBJ2-7, is GAGVSQSPSNKVTEKGKDVELRCDPISGHTALYWYRQSLGQGLEFLIYFQGNSAPDKSGLPSDRFSAERTGGSVSTLTIQRTQQEDSAVYLCASSLYSSYEQYFGPGTRLTVT.

The chain carries TRBV28 and TRBJ2-7; D remains unclear. Germline V CDR1 and CDR2: MDHEN, SYDVKM. Trimming left V 4 bases short and J 2 bases short, with 15 bases between. The CDR3 is 15 amino acids. CDR3: CASSSPGSRAYEQYF. The CDR3 bases are TGTGCCAGCAGTTCGCCCGGGTCTCGGGCCTACGAGCAGTACTTC.

This clonotype showed up many times. The rearrangement links TRBV18 to TRBJ2-1, with D perhaps TRBD1 or TRBD2 (5 bases each). The CDR3 has 15 residues. V lost 0 bases to trimming and J lost 5 bases, with 11 bases between them. Looked up from germline, CDR1 is KGHSH and CDR2 is LQKENI. The CDR3 is CASSPPSGSDNEQFF. The CDR3 DNA sequence: TGTGCCAGCTCACCACCGTCAGGGAGCGACAATGAGCAGTTCTTC. The full variable domain, with the rest looked up from reference TRBV18 and TRBJ2-1, is NAGVMQNPRHLVRRRGQEARLRCSPMKGHSHVYWYRQLPEEGLKFMVYLQKENIIDESGMPKERFSAEFPKEGPSILRIQQVVRGDSAAYFCASSPPSGSDNEQFFGPGTRLTVL.

This clonotype was counted many times. CDR3 residues: CASSEGSSGTTQYF. Written as DNA, the CDR3 is TGTGCCAGCAGTGAAGGGTCTAGCGGGACAACCCAGTACTTC. The V gene is TRBV2, the J gene TRBJ2-5; 9 bases map to TRBD2. J was trimmed by 8 bases and V by 1 base; bases with no gene match: 5. Germline V gene lookup returns CDR1 SNHLY and CDR2 FYNNEI. The CDR3 loop spans 14 amino acids.

This clonotype is medium-sized in the sample. The rearrangement uses TRBV4-2 and TRBJ2-7, with 7 bases lining up with TRBD1. V lost 1 base, J lost 2 bases, and 5 bases stayed unmatched. This CDR3 has 15 amino acids. The germline V gene encodes CDR1 LGHNA and CDR2 YNFKEQ. The CDR3 coding sequence is TGTGCCAGCAGCCAAGGACAGGGCGAGGCCTACGAGCAGTACTTC. This sequence encodes CASSQGQGEAYEQYF.

This clonotype rates as medium-sized. The rearrangement links TRBV11-1 to TRBJ2-1; 8 bases agree with TRBD2. The CDR3 spans 15 residues. Trimming cost V 4 bases and J 5 bases; bases outside gene matches: 7. Germline assignment: CDR1 SGHAT and CDR2 FQDESV (reference sequence). The CDR3 DNA is TGTGCCAGCAGCTCCCGGACGGGAGGGGACAATGAGCAGTTCTTC. It yields the protein CASSSRTGGDNEQFF.

This clonotype was found many times. This chain joins TRBV10-3 and TRBJ2-2; perhaps D is TRBD1 or TRBD2 (5 bases each). CDR3 length: 14 amino acids. Germline lookup yields CDR1 ENHRY and CDR2 SYGVKD. V lost 4 bases to trimming and J lost 2 bases, with 8 bases between them. The CDR3 spells CAISAGTNTGELFF. Written as DNA, the CDR3 is TGTGCCATCAGTGCGGGGACCAACACCGGGGAGCTGTTTTTT.

This clonotype was seen ten or more times. A read error may produce the germline difference seen at one junction end. The V gene is TRBV24-1, the J gene TRBJ1-5, with D maybe TRBD1 (5 bases). The CDR3 has 15 residues. CDR1 is KGHDR and CDR2 is SFDVKD in the germline V gene. The CDR3 sequence: CATSDPGRGNQSQHF. The CDR3 nucleotides are TGTGCCACCAGTGACCCCGGGCGGGGGAATCAGTCCCAGCATTTT.

This clonotype has more than one count but fewer than ten. V usage is TRBV6-5 and J usage is TRBJ2-1; 9 bases agree with TRBD2. The germline V gene encodes CDR1 MNHEY and CDR2 SVGAGI. Germline trimming cut 7 bases from V and 7 bases from J; bases unmatched to any gene: 11. This CDR3 comprises 15 residues. The CDR3 DNA follows: TGTGCCAGCACCCCCGGGGCTAGCGGGACGAATGAGCAGTTCTTC. Translated, it gives CASTPGASGTNEQFF.

The sample holds many counts of this clonotype. The CDR3: CASSEGGSGANVLTF. CDR3 bases: TGTGCCAGCAGTGAAGGGGGGTCTGGGGCCAACGTCCTGACTTTC. The genes are TRBV6-1 and TRBJ2-6; D is perhaps TRBD1 or TRBD2 (5 bases each). Per the germline V gene, CDR1 is MNHNS and CDR2 is SASEGT. The CDR3 spans 15 residues. Trimming pared 1 base from V and 1 base from J, leaving 5 bases between.

In its sample, this clonotype was seen a few times. The chain carries TRBV27 and TRBJ2-2; D possibly corresponds to TRBD1 (5 bases). V dropped 4 bases and J dropped 5 bases, with 14 bases sitting between them. This CDR3 comprises 15 residues. CDR1 and CDR2 (germline): MNHEY, SMNVEV (reference sequence). The CDR3 here is CASSSGRDSTGELFF. Here the CDR3 DNA reads TGTGCCAGCAGTTCCGGCAGGGATAGTACCGGGGAGCTGTTTTTT.

There are many counts of this clonotype. The V call is TRBV28, the J call TRBJ1-5; D is unclear. The CDR3 contains 16 residues. Germline V gives CDR1 MDHEN, CDR2 SYDVKM. Trimming shortened V by 4 bases and J by 4 bases, and 17 bases separated the two germline ends. The chain's CDR3 is CASSSPRRAGNQPQHF. The CDR3 nucleotides are TGTGCCAGCAGTTCCCCACGGAGGGCGGGGAATCAGCCCCAGCATTTT.

Details on this clonotype: Being one base from a much bigger clone, this may be a read error. The chain recombines TRBV25-1 with TRBJ2-3; no firm D call. Deletions cut 8 bases from V and 0 bases from J, with 12 bases between. CDR1 and CDR2 (germline): MGHDK, SYGVNS. The CDR3 is made up of 14 amino acids. The CDR3 DNA sequence: TGTGCCAGCTGTGGTGTGATTAGCACAGATACGCAGTATTTT. Residues: CASCGVISTDTQYF. Full variable domain (missing parts from reference TRBV25-1 and TRBJ2-3): EADIYQTPRYLVIGTGKKITLECSQTMGHDKMYWYQQDPGMELHLIHYSYGVNSTEKGDLSSESTVSRIRTEHFPLTLESARPSHTSQYLCASCGVISTDTQYFGPGTRLTVL.

Regarding this clonotype: A much larger clone differs from this one at a single base, so this may be a read error. This sequence joins TRBV2 and TRBJ2-3, with a weak D call TRBD1 (5 bases). Trimming shortened V by 3 bases and J by 8 bases, and 18 bases separated the two germline ends. Germline V CDR1 and CDR2: SNHLY, FYNNEI. The CDR3 totals 15 residues. The CDR3 region is CASSDQQAVAGTQYF. Written as DNA, the CDR3 is TGTGCCAGCAGTGACCAACAGGCCGTCGCAGGTACGCAGTATTTT.